The clone carrying this T cell receptor (beta chain) was observed at least ten times. Its target is not known. This record comes from a study of early T cells in non-severe SARS-CoV-2 infection. About the research overall: Unsorted whole blood bulk RNA was sequenced, with unpaired chains.

The V end was cut by 3 bases, the J end by 3 bases, with 12 bases between. Germline V gene sequence: CDR1 SEHNR, CDR2 FQNEAQ (reference sequence). The CDR3 sequence is 16 residues long. Overall study results and limits: Using VDJdb, the matching emphasized anti-spike CD8 responses while missing private and CD4 specificities.

Individual cDNA molecules were tagged with unique molecular identifiers. TCRdb reprocessed the 5' RACE reads via MiXCR and lists one record per CDR3 protein. The sample lists some 34,000 distinct CDR3 sequences, 4.7% occurring once. The sequence was obtained from an adult who was a healthcare worker with PCR-confirmed SARS-CoV-2 infection or an uninfected control (not recorded which). The rearrangement joins TRBV7-9 to TRBJ2-6, with a weak D call TRBD2 (6 bases). The sequencing sample was made of whole blood. DNA for the CDR3: TGTGCCAGCAGCTTTTTCCGGGGAGGTGGGGCCAACGTCCTGACTTTC. Translated: CASSFFRGGGANVLTF.